This TCR beta chain originates from a study of OX40 agonist ivuxolimab in advanced cancers. Overall study context: The dose of intravenous ivuxolimab that patients received every 2 weeks ranged from 0.01 to 10 mg/kg. Dose-escalation patients' cancers were hepatocellular carcinoma, melanoma, renal cell or head and neck cancer. Findings and limits, study-wide: At 0.1 to 3.0 mg/kg and by week 6, CD4+ and CD8+ T cells in the blood had expanded clonally. Low levels of normalized T-cell clonal expansion also appeared in some nonresponders.

Details on this clone: The antigen is unknown.

The repertoire was sequenced with immunoSEQ multiplex PCR; TCRdb's copy has only in-frame clones and lacks some. Among 20,000 to 30,000 clones, around 90% were seen once, and the ten largest hold around 19%. The CDR3 sequence is 13 residues long. V lost 6 bases and J lost 6; bases outside the gene matches: 8. Per the germline V gene, CDR1 is SQVTM and CDR2 is ANQGSEA. The J gene is TRBJ1-2, the V gene TRBV29-1; 9 bases fit TRBD1. This specimen consisted of CD4+ or CD8+ T cells sorted from blood, obtained in a trial of the OX40 agonist ivuxolimab. This sequence originates from an adult with an advanced solid tumor such as melanoma, head and neck, liver or kidney cancer. The CDR3 bases are TGCAGCGTCCGAGGACAGGGGTTTCATGGCTACACCTTC. Translating gives CSVRGQGFHGYTF.